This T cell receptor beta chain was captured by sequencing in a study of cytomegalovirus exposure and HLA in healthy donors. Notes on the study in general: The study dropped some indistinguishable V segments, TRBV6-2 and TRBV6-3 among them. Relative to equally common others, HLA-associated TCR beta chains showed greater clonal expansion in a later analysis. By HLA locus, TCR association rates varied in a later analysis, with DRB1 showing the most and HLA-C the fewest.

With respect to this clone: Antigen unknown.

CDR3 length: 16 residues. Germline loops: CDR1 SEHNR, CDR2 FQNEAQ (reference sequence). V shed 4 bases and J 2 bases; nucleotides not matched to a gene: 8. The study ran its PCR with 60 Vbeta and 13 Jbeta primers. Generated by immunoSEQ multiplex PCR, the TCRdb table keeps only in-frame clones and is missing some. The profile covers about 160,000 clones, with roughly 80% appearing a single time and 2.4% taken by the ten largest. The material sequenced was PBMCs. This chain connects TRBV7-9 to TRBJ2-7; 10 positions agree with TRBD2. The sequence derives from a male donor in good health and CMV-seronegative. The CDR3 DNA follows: TGTGCCAGCAGCTGGCCTCTAGCGGGAGCCACCTACGAGCAGTACTTC. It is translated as CASSWPLAGATYEQYF.